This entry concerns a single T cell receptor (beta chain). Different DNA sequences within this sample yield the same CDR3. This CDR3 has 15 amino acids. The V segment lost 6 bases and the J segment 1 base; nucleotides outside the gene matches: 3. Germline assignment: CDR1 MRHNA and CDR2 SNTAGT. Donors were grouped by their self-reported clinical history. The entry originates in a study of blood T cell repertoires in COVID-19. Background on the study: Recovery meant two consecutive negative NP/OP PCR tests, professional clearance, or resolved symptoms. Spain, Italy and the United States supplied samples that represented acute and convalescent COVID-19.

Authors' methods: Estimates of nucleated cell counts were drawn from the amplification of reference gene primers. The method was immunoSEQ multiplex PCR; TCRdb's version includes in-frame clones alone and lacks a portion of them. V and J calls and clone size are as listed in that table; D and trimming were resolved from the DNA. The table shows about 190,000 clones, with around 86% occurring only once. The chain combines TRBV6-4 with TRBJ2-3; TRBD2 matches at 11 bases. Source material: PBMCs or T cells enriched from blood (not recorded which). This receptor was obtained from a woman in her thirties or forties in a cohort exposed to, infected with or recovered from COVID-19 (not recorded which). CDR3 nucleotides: TGTGCCAGCAGCGCGACTAGCGGGGGCACAGATACGCAGTATTTT. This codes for CASSATSGGTDTQYF.